The 9 T cell receptor beta chains below come from one sample, sequenced in a study of cytomegalovirus exposure and HLA in healthy donors. The PCR contained 60 Vbeta and 13 Jbeta primers. Assay: immunoSEQ multiplex PCR; the TCRdb copy retains only in-frame clones and omits some. The sample carries 150,000 to 200,000 clones, roughly 77% recorded once. Sequencing input: PBMCs. Receptors originate from a man between 18 and 35 years old in good health and CMV-seropositive.

The rearrangement links TRBV5-1 to TRBJ1-1, with D possibly matching TRBD1 (5 bases). V dropped 1 base and J dropped 2 bases, with 18 bases sitting between them. Germline lookup yields CDR1 SGHRS and CDR2 YFSETQ. CDR3 size: 17 residues. The CDR3 DNA reads as TGCGCCAGCAGCTTGCGTGGGGGGAGCGTACAAAACACTGAAGCTTTCTTT. It specifies CASSLRGGSVQNTEAFF. Based on the CDR3 plus reference TRBV5-1 and TRBJ1-1, the full variable domain is KAGVTQTPRYLIKTRGQQVTLSCSPISGHRSVSWYQQTPGQGLQFLFEYFSETQRNKGNFPGRFSGRQFSNSRSEMNVSTLELGDSALYLCASSLRGGSVQNTEAFFGQGTRLTVV.

This clone was found a few times. The V gene is TRBV27, the J gene TRBJ1-4, with 8 bases aligning to TRBD1. J was trimmed by 6 bases and V by 6 bases; bases with no gene match: 12. The CDR3 covers 16 residues. CDR1 MNHEY and CDR2 SMNVEV come from the germline V gene (reference sequence). DNA for the CDR3: TGTGCCAGCAGCCGTCGACAGGGGTGGGGAGATGAAAAACTGTTTTTT. Translating it yields CASSRRQGWGDEKLFF.

The chain recombines TRBV6-1 with TRBJ2-1; TRBD2 agrees at 13 bases. This CDR3 is 16 amino acids long. V lost 2 bases and J lost 8; bases outside the gene matches: 6. CDR1 is MNHNS and CDR2 is SASEGT in the germline V gene. CDR3 residues: CASSETGLAGSDEQFF. The CDR3 bases are TGTGCCAGCAGTGAAACGGGACTAGCGGGAAGCGATGAGCAGTTCTTC.

The V call is TRBV6-5, the J call TRBJ1-4; D not resolved. Germline V gene sequence: CDR1 MNHEY, CDR2 SVGAGI. This CDR3 region has 12 residues. V was cut by 2 bases and J by 7 bases, with 5 bases left in between. The CDR3 region is CASSYGGEKLFF. In DNA, the CDR3 is TGTGCCAGCAGTTACGGAGGTGAAAAACTGTTTTTT.

V and J are TRBV5-1 and TRBJ2-2; TRBD2 aligns across 8 bases. This CDR3 has 14 amino acids. Trimming cost V 5 bases and J 7 bases; bases outside gene matches: 7. Germline V gene lookup returns CDR1 SGHRS and CDR2 YFSETQ. CDR3 sequence reads: CASRAGEYYGELFF. In DNA, the CDR3 is TGCGCCAGCAGAGCGGGAGAATACTACGGGGAGCTGTTTTTT.

The chain couples TRBV11-2 to TRBJ1-2, with 7 bases fitting TRBD1. This CDR3 spans 14 amino acids. The germline V gene has CDR1 SGHAT and CDR2 FQNNGV. V gave up 6 bases and J gave up 9 bases; unmatched junction bases: 13. CDR3 protein: CASSRSQGGWSYTF. The CDR3 DNA follows: TGTGCCAGCAGTCGCTCCCAGGGGGGCTGGAGCTACACCTTC.

This chain uses TRBV2 with TRBJ2-7; TRBD2 matches at 9 bases. This CDR3 comprises 14 residues. Per germline, CDR1 SNHLY and CDR2 FYNNEI. The V and J ends lost 5 bases and 4 bases, in that order; junction bases with no gene match: 6. This chain's CDR3 is CASSPTSGPYEQYF. For the CDR3, the DNA is TGTGCCAGCAGTCCGACTAGCGGCCCGTACGAGCAGTACTTC.

As concerns this clone: At one boundary the junction diverges from the germline segment, which might be a read error. V is TRBV2 and J is TRBJ1-3; a possible D gene is TRBD1 (5 bases). This CDR3 is 14 amino acids long. Germline CDR1 and CDR2: SNHLY and FYNNEI. This chain's CDR3 is CASREGRGGNTIYF. CDR3 nucleotide sequence: TGTGCCAGCAGGGAAGGGAGGGGAGGAAACACCATATATTTT. The entire variable domain, with the rest obtained from reference TRBV2 and TRBJ1-3, is as follows: EPEVTQTPSHQVTQMGQEVILRCVPISNHLYFYWYRQILGQKVEFLVSFYNNEISEKSEIFDDQFSVERPDGSNFTLKIRSTKLEDSAMYFCASREGRGGNTIYFGEGSWLTVV.

The chain has TRBV6-5 and TRBJ2-7; D is possibly TRBD1 (6 bases). Germline loops: CDR1 MNHEY, CDR2 SVGAGI. The CDR3 extends over 13 amino acids. Trimming took off 6 bases at V and 6 bases at J, with 15 bases between the two ends. The chain's CDR3 is CASRNRERGEQYF. As DNA, the CDR3 is TGTGCCAGCAGGAACAGGGAAAGGGGCGAGCAGTACTTC.